This TCR beta chain was captured in a study of cytomegalovirus exposure and HLA in healthy donors. In the PCR, 60 Vbeta and 13 Jbeta primers were used. Data came from immunoSEQ multiplex PCR; TCRdb stores just in-frame clones and leaves some out. The data show 75,000 to 95,000 clones, with around three quarters seen just once and roughly 4.5% held by the top ten. Germline-derived CDR1 and CDR2 are SEHNR and FQNEAQ (reference sequence). V shed 1 base and J 4 bases; nucleotides not matched to a gene: 9. This CDR3 comprises 16 residues. This sequence was found in a woman aged 35 to 49 in good health and CMV-seropositive. Sequencing was done on a sample of PBMCs. The V gene is TRBV7-9, the J gene TRBJ1-1; 7 bases are a match to TRBD1. The CDR3 DNA follows: TGTGCCAGCAGCTTAGACCGGACAGGTCAGGGCACTGAAGCTTTCTTT. It is translated as CASSLDRTGQGTEAFF. The variable domain in full, with the rest retrieved from reference TRBV7-9 and TRBJ1-1, is DTGVSQNPRHKITKRGQNVTFRCDPISEHNRLYWYRQTLGQGPEFLTYFQNEAQLEKSRLLSDRFSAERPKGSFSTLEIQRTEQGDSAMYLCASSLDRTGQGTEAFFGQGTRLTVV.